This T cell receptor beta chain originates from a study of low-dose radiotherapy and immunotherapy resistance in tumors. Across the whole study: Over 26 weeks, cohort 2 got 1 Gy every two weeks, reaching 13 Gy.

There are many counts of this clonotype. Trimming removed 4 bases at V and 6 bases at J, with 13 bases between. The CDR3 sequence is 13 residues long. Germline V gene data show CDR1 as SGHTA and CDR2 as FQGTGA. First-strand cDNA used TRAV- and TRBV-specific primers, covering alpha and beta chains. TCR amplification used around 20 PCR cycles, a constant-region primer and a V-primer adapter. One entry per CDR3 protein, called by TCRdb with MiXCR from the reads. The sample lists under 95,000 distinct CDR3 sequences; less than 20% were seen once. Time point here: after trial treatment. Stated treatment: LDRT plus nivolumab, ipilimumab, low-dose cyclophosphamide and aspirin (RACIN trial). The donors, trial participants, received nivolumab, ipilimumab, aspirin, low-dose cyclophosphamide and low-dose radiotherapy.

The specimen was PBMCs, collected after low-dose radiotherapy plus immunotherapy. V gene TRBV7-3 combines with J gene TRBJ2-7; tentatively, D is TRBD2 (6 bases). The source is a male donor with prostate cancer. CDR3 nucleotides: TGTGCCAGCAGCTCTAAACCAGCGGGCGAGCAGTACTTC. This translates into CASSSKPAGEQYF.